This TCR beta chain was sequenced during a study of blood T cell repertoires in COVID-19 (TCRdb year 2020). For the study in its entirety: The collaborator samples originated in the United States, Italy and Spain and spanned the acute and convalescent phases of COVID-19. The prospective study material was composed of cDNA or gDNA derived from T cells, B-cell-depleted T cells, or PBMCs. The dataset comprised deeply sampled blood TCRbeta repertoires from subjects exposed to, actively infected with, or recovered from COVID-19. A freely available public database, intended as a resource for researchers studying the immune response to SARS-CoV-2, is where the repertoires were released. Samples were obtained from the ongoing ImmuneRACE study (first 160 participants) and from 1,254 subjects provided by 6 global collaborators. Nearly every sample came with metadata listing a de-identified subject ID, COVID-19 status, age in years and sex. Where available, HLA class I and class II types were taken from metadata supplied by the sample provider and were not determined by assay-based typing.

What the study reported, not specific to this receptor: Clinical and demographic metadata were provided uncurated, with the amount varying by source and participant.

TCRbeta CDR3 regions were amplified from genomic DNA using the immunoSEQ Assay, a bias-controlled multiplex PCR. The source study handled its data this way. The number of nucleated cells in each sample was estimated by amplification of reference gene primers within the assay. To quantify the absolute abundance of each unique TCRbeta CDR3 rearrangement, sequence reads were collapsed and filtered. For each sample, productive Simpson clonality was calculated as the square root of Simpson's diversity index across productive rearrangements. TCRdb provides this immuneACCESS table in a form limited to in-frame rearrangements. Some clones are lacking; in checked studies, under half of them reflect an unresolved V gene, and why the rest are absent is not known. V and J calls and clone size come straight from that table; D and trimming were deduced from the DNA. Here the sample has 160,000 or so clones; roughly 80% occur a single time. The ten biggest clones cover about 15% of the sample.

In the case of this clone: Its antigen is currently not known. Base qualities are not at hand, and no much larger clone is one base apart.

Collaborating institutions collected whole blood in K2EDTA tubes following their own protocols. For TCRbeta analysis, collaborator samples were shipped as frozen whole blood, as isolated PBMCs, or as DNA extracted from either sample type. There are 16 amino acids in the CDR3, from cysteine to phenylalanine inclusive. The CDR3 DNA has 48 bases and is translated from base 1. Reading the germline V gene gives CDR1 SGDLS and CDR2 YYNGEE. For this chain, trimming is 4 bases at the V end and 5 bases at the J end, and the number of junction bases without a gene match is 10. Sequencing was carried out using peripheral blood. Rearrangement joined TRBV9 to TRBJ2-5; the junction holds 11 bases that match TRBD2. The receptor's source is a woman aged 80 or over with acute or convalescent COVID-19. Read as DNA, the sequence is TGTGCCAGCAGCACTACTAGCGGGAGTGTGTTTGAGACCCAGTACTTC. The translation is CASSTTSGSVFETQYF.